Each of the 20 T cell receptor beta chains below was sequenced from the same sample in a study of T cell repertoires in cytomegalovirus infection. TCRdb passed the reads through MiXCR, listing each CDR3 protein once. The table records roughly 230,000 distinct CDR3 sequences, 22% of them present only once. The sequenced sample was CD8+ T cells from PBMCs. Receptors originate from a human donor in good health (CMV status not recorded). Some clones in this sample may be carry-over from other donors' samples.

This clonotype was observed a single time. V gene TRBV18 combines with J gene TRBJ2-7; D gene ambiguous. Trimming took 0 bases from V and 0 from J, leaving 6 bases between them. The CDR3 extends over 14 amino acids. Germline V lookup: CDR1 KGHSH, CDR2 LQKENI. In nucleotides, the CDR3 is TGTGCCAGCTCACCACCAGACCGCTCCTACGAGCAGTACTTC. It specifies CASSPPDRSYEQYF.

This clonotype showed up just a few times. V gene TRBV5-6 combines with J gene TRBJ2-1, with 15 bases that match TRBD2. Germline V gene data show CDR1 as SGHDT and CDR2 as YYEEEE. The CDR3 is 17 amino acids. J was trimmed by 6 bases and V by 4 bases; bases with no gene match: 8. The CDR3 is CASSLGTSGGTLNEQFF. In nucleotides, the CDR3 is TGTGCCAGCAGCCTAGGGACTAGCGGGGGGACCCTCAATGAGCAGTTCTTC.

The rearrangement uses TRBV6-1 and TRBJ2-7, with 7 nucleotides matching TRBD1. Germline loops: CDR1 MNHNS, CDR2 SASEGT. V lost 2 bases to trimming and J lost 7 bases; unmatched junction nucleotides: 11. The CDR3 contains 15 residues. The CDR3 DNA reads TGTGCCAGCAGTGAACTCGGACAGGCCCAATGGGAGCAGTACTTC. This encodes CASSELGQAQWEQYF.

In this sample, this clonotype turned up many times. The genes are TRBV7-8 and TRBJ2-3; 10 bases are a match to TRBD2. CDR1 is SGHVS, CDR2 FQNEAQ, per germline. Unmatched junction bases numbered 5, after V lost 4 bases and J lost 4 bases. The CDR3 covers 15 residues. CDR3 sequence: CASSSSGGVADTQYF. The CDR3 DNA reads as TGTGCCAGCAGCTCTAGCGGGGGAGTAGCAGATACGCAGTATTTT.

The V and J genes are TRBV28 and TRBJ1-5; 8 nucleotides match TRBD1. The junction had 4 bases not matched to a gene; V was cut back by 5 bases and J by 4 bases. This CDR3 comprises 14 residues. In germline, CDR1 is MDHEN, CDR2 SYDVKM. The CDR3: CASSRTGWNQPQHF. The CDR3 region has the DNA TGTGCCAGCAGTCGGACAGGGTGGAATCAGCCCCAGCATTTT.

V gene TRBV29-1 combines with J gene TRBJ2-3; 7 bases map to TRBD1. Germline V gives CDR1 SQVTM, CDR2 ANQGSEA. The trim removed 3 bases at V and 4 bases at J, leaving 16 bases unmatched. This CDR3 has 17 amino acids. CDR3 in amino acids: CSVDGVPGQPVADTQYF. In DNA, the CDR3 is TGCAGCGTTGATGGGGTGCCGGGACAGCCCGTCGCAGATACGCAGTATTTT.

This clonotype came up many times. The V and J genes are TRBV28 and TRBJ2-1; D is possibly TRBD2 (6 bases). Trimming pared 4 bases from V and 9 bases from J, leaving 22 bases between. Germline V CDR1 and CDR2: MDHEN, SYDVKM. CDR3 size: 16 residues. The CDR3 coding sequence is TGTGCCAGCAGTTCTCCTAGCGTCCGATTGATCGGTGAGCAGTTCTTC. This gives the protein CASSSPSVRLIGEQFF.

The chain recombines TRBV11-2 with TRBJ2-3; TRBD1 might be the D (5 bases). CDR3 length equals 16 residues. Germline loops: CDR1 SGHAT, CDR2 FQNNGV. V dropped 1 base and J dropped 2 bases, with 13 bases sitting between them. In DNA form, the CDR3 reads TGTGCCAGCAGCTTAGTCGCAGGGATCCCCACAGATACGCAGTATTTT. Protein product: CASSLVAGIPTDTQYF.

This sequence joins TRBV20-1 and TRBJ2-4; possible D gene TRBD2, 6 bases. Germline CDR1 reads DFQATT; CDR2 reads SNEGSKA (reference sequence). The length of the CDR3 is 13 residues. Trimming shortened V by 4 bases and J by 6 bases, and 13 bases separated the two germline ends. The CDR3 region is CSATDGGGNIQYF. In nucleotides, the CDR3 is TGCAGTGCTACGGACGGGGGAGGAAACATTCAGTACTTC.

This clonotype was seen repeatedly, ten times or more. The V and J genes are TRBV7-8 and TRBJ2-1; 7 nucleotides agree with TRBD2. The CDR3 totals 14 residues. Germline loops: CDR1 SGHVS, CDR2 FQNEAQ. The V gene end was trimmed by 4 bases and the J gene end by 6 bases; junction bases not matched to a gene: 6. This CDR3 reads CASSSSGGPNEQFF. DNA for the CDR3: TGTGCCAGCAGCTCCTCGGGGGGTCCCAATGAGCAGTTCTTC.

This clonotype was seen only a few times. V is TRBV7-2 and J is TRBJ2-5; 7 bases map to TRBD2. Trimming cost V 1 base and J 7 bases; bases outside gene matches: 3. Germline CDR1 and CDR2: SGHTA and FQGNSA. CDR3 length: 13 amino acids. The CDR3 region is CASSLGGGWTQYF. As DNA, the CDR3 is TGTGCCAGCAGCTTAGGCGGGGGTTGGACCCAGTACTTC.

This clonotype was detected many times. This rearrangement joins TRBV24-1 to TRBJ2-3; 9 positions match TRBD1. Unmatched junction bases numbered 6, after V lost 9 bases and J lost 6 bases. This CDR3 is built from 13 residues. Germline V gives CDR1 KGHDR, CDR2 SFDVKD. CDR3 sequence reads: CATSEQGADTQYF. In DNA form, the CDR3 reads TGTGCCACCTCCGAACAGGGGGCTGATACGCAGTATTTT.

This clonotype came up many times. The chain recombines TRBV20-1 with TRBJ2-1; 10 bases line up with TRBD2. The V gene's germline CDR1 is DFQATT and CDR2 SNEGSKA (reference sequence). V shed 3 bases, J shed 1 base, and the junction held 3 bases outside the gene matches. CDR3 length equals 15 residues. The CDR3 sequence is CSASASGGSYNEQFF. CDR3 DNA: TGCAGTGCTAGTGCTAGCGGGGGTTCCTACAATGAGCAGTTCTTC.

This clonotype showed up just a few times. This chain links TRBV14 with TRBJ1-1, with D possibly TRBD1 on 6 matching bases. CDR3 length: 15 amino acids. The V end lost 4 bases, the J end lost 8 bases, and 20 bases lay between the germline ends. Germline V gene lookup returns CDR1 SGHDN and CDR2 FVKESK. The chain's CDR3 is CASSLVGGSLEEAFF. The CDR3 DNA sequence: TGTGCCAGCAGCCTTGTAGGGGGGAGTCTCGAGGAAGCTTTCTTT. The entire variable domain, with the rest obtained from reference TRBV14 and TRBJ1-1, is as follows: EAGVTQFPSHSVIEKGQTVTLRCDPISGHDNLYWYRRVMGKEIKFLLHFVKESKQDESGMPNNRFLAERTGGTYSTLKVQPAELEDSGVYFCASSLVGGSLEEAFFGQGTRLTVV.

At least ten counts were recorded for this clonotype. The CDR3 region has the DNA TGTGCCAGCAGCTTCCCCTTCTACGAGCAGTACTTC. Translating gives CASSFPFYEQYF. This sequence joins TRBV7-2 and TRBJ2-7; D gene unclear. V was shortened by 3 bases and J by 3 bases, with 6 bases between the two germline ends. The length of the CDR3 is 12 residues. In germline, CDR1 is SGHTA, CDR2 FQGNSA.

This clonotype has at least ten counts. A read error may be the cause here, since a much bigger clone is one base away. The J gene is TRBJ2-7, the V gene TRBV7-2; D uncertain. Germline values: CDR1 SGHTA, CDR2 FQGNSA. The CDR3 contains 13 residues. Trimming took off 3 bases at V and 0 bases at J, with 6 bases between the two ends. Here the CDR3 DNA reads TGTGCCAGCAGCTTCATAAGCTCCTACGAGCAGTACTTC. Translated: CASSFISSYEQYF.

This clonotype was counted a few times. The gene calls are TRBV7-2 and TRBJ2-1; the D gene is possibly TRBD1 (5 bases). Per the germline V gene, CDR1 is SGHTA and CDR2 is FQGNSA. This CDR3 contains 13 residues. The V gene lost 2 bases and the J gene lost 5 bases, with 7 bases spanning the gap. The CDR3 region is CASSLTGNNEQFF. The CDR3 nucleotides read TGTGCCAGCAGCTTAACAGGAAACAATGAGCAGTTCTTC.

This clonotype was detected only a few times. The chain combines TRBV5-1 with TRBJ2-1; unclear D gene. The germline gives CDR1 SGHRS, CDR2 YFSETQ. This CDR3 contains 12 residues. V shed 4 bases and J shed 3 bases, with 5 bases lying between them. Here the CDR3 reads CASSIGYNEQFF. The CDR3 nucleotides read TGCGCCAGCAGCATCGGCTACAATGAGCAGTTCTTC.

The V call is TRBV2, the J call TRBJ2-3; 9 bases fit TRBD1. J gave up 1 base and V 4 bases, and 12 bases lay outside the gene matches. CDR3 size: 18 residues. The germline CDR1 and CDR2 sequences are SNHLY and FYNNEI. The CDR3: CASSAVPGQGRGTDTQYF. The CDR3 nucleotides read TGTGCCAGCAGTGCCGTCCCGGGACAGGGTCGGGGCACAGATACGCAGTATTTT.

This clonotype appeared a few times. The rearrangement joins TRBV27 to TRBJ2-2; D possibly corresponds to TRBD1 (6 bases). With 5 bases removed from V and 5 bases from J, the gap between germline ends came to 12 bases. There are 14 residues in the CDR3. Per the germline V gene, CDR1 is MNHEY and CDR2 is SMNVEV (reference sequence). DNA for the CDR3: TGTGCCAGCAGTACCCGAACAGGGACCGGGGAGCTGTTTTTT. Translating it yields CASSTRTGTGELFF.